A selection of T cell receptor beta chains follows, all from one sample in a study of blood T cell repertoires in COVID-19. Clones were read by immunoSEQ multiplex PCR, and TCRdb kept only the in-frame ones, dropping some. In the table there are fewer than 400,000 clones, roughly 90% of which are singletons. The source material was peripheral blood. The receptors stem from a woman aged 25 to 45 with COVID-19, enrolled during active disease. Both conserved end residues are part of each CDR3. The D gene is left open where the match is weak. Only some rows state a clone size, as once, few, many or a class for expanded clones.

abundance: once; j_gene: TRBJ2-7; v_gene: TRBV11-2; d_gene: .; CDR3aa: CASSSLRSYEQYF; CDR3nt: TGTGCCAGCAGCTCGTTGAGGAGCTACGAGCAGTACTTC
abundance: few; j_gene: TRBJ2-7; v_gene: TRBV12-5; d_gene: .; CDR3aa: CASGSVPGPEDCSEQYF; CDR3nt: TGTGCTAGTGGTTCCGTCCCTGGACCGGAGGACTGTTCCGAGCAGTACTTC
abundance: .; j_gene: TRBJ1-5; v_gene: TRBV2; d_gene: .; CDR3aa: CASSDDQGEGQPQHF; CDR3nt: TGTGCCAGCAGTGATGATCAGGGCGAAGGCCAGCCCCAGCATTTT
abundance: .; j_gene: TRBJ2-1; v_gene: TRBV10-1; d_gene: .; CDR3aa: CASSFGQEQFF; CDR3nt: TGCGCCAGCAGCTTTGGACAGGAGCAGTTCTTC
abundance: .; j_gene: TRBJ1-1; v_gene: TRBV29-1; d_gene: .; CDR3aa: CSVEDVFHTEAFF; CDR3nt: TGCAGCGTTGAAGACGTTTTTCACACTGAAGCTTTCTTT
abundance: .; j_gene: TRBJ1-5; v_gene: TRBV19; d_gene: .; CDR3aa: CASSILAYNQPQHF; CDR3nt: TGTGCCAGTAGTATACTAGCCTACAATCAGCCCCAGCATTTT
abundance: .; j_gene: TRBJ1-3; v_gene: TRBV30; d_gene: TRBD1; CDR3aa: CAWSKGQGAWGNTIYF; CDR3nt: TGTGCCTGGAGCAAAGGACAGGGGGCATGGGGAAACACCATATATTTT
abundance: .; j_gene: TRBJ1-1; v_gene: TRBV19; d_gene: .; CDR3aa: CASSPATRSYTEAFF; CDR3nt: TGTGCCAGTAGTCCCGCGACACGGTCGTACACTGAAGCTTTCTTT
abundance: .; j_gene: TRBJ2-7; v_gene: TRBV11-2; d_gene: .; CDR3aa: CASSLAGGEQYF; CDR3nt: TGTGCCAGCAGCTTGGCCGGGGGCGAGCAGTACTTC
abundance: .; j_gene: TRBJ1-2; v_gene: TRBV5-4; d_gene: .; CDR3aa: CASNRDNYGYTF; CDR3nt: TGTGCCAGCAACAGGGATAACTATGGCTACACCTTC
abundance: .; j_gene: TRBJ2-3; v_gene: TRBV2; d_gene: .; CDR3aa: CASSLGGGGSTDTQYF; CDR3nt: TGTGCCAGCAGCCTAGGGGGGGGAGGGAGCACAGATACGCAGTATTTT
abundance: .; j_gene: TRBJ1-2; v_gene: TRBV27; d_gene: .; CDR3aa: CASSLGGTGYTF; CDR3nt: TGTGCCAGCAGTTTAGGGGGGACCGGCTACACCTTC
abundance: few; j_gene: TRBJ1-2; v_gene: TRBV27; d_gene: TRBD1; CDR3aa: CASRKTGANYGYTF; CDR3nt: TGTGCCAGCAGGAAAACAGGGGCGAACTATGGCTACACCTTC
abundance: .; j_gene: TRBJ1-4; v_gene: TRBV11-2; d_gene: .; CDR3aa: CASSLVMSATNEKLFF; CDR3nt: TGTGCCAGCAGCTTAGTGATGAGTGCAACTAATGAAAAACTGTTTTTT
abundance: .; j_gene: TRBJ2-1; v_gene: TRBV5-1; d_gene: TRBD2; CDR3aa: CASSFETSSHNEQFF; CDR3nt: TGCGCCAGCAGCTTTGAGACTAGCAGCCACAATGAGCAGTTCTTC
abundance: .; j_gene: TRBJ2-1; v_gene: TRBV24-1; d_gene: .; CDR3aa: CATSDYRLVDEQFF; CDR3nt: TGTGCCACCAGTGATTACAGGTTAGTGGATGAGCAGTTCTTC
abundance: .; j_gene: TRBJ1-6; v_gene: TRBV11-2; d_gene: .; CDR3aa: CASSPRRGGESPLHF; CDR3nt: TGTGCCAGCAGCCCTCGGCGGGGAGGGGAGTCACCCCTCCACTTT
abundance: .; j_gene: TRBJ2-5; v_gene: TRBV4-2; d_gene: TRBD2; CDR3aa: CASSHQGVASGDQETQYF; CDR3nt: TGTGCCAGCAGCCACCAAGGGGTGGCTAGCGGTGACCAAGAGACCCAGTACTTC
abundance: .; j_gene: TRBJ2-3; v_gene: TRBV5-8; d_gene: .; CDR3aa: CASSSGWTSSTDTQYF; CDR3nt: TGTGCCAGCAGTTCAGGCTGGACTTCCAGCACAGATACGCAGTATTTT
abundance: .; j_gene: TRBJ2-1; v_gene: TRBV7-8; d_gene: TRBD2; CDR3aa: CASSSSTSGSYNEQFF; CDR3nt: TGTGCCAGCAGCTCTTCGACTAGCGGCTCCTACAATGAGCAGTTCTTC
abundance: .; j_gene: TRBJ1-5; v_gene: TRBV19; d_gene: .; CDR3aa: CASSIDLYNQPQHF; CDR3nt: TGTGCCAGTAGTATAGATCTTTACAATCAGCCCCAGCATTTT
abundance: .; j_gene: TRBJ2-5; v_gene: TRBV2; d_gene: .; CDR3aa: CASSPRQQETQYF; CDR3nt: TGTGCCAGCAGCCCCAGACAGCAAGAGACCCAGTACTTC
abundance: .; j_gene: TRBJ1-4; v_gene: TRBV30; d_gene: .; CDR3aa: CAWSRGSENEKLFF; CDR3nt: TGTGCCTGGAGTAGGGGATCGGAAAATGAAAAACTGTTTTTT
abundance: .; j_gene: TRBJ2-2; v_gene: TRBV11-2; d_gene: TRBD2; CDR3aa: CASSPLAGGQSGELFF; CDR3nt: TGTGCCAGCAGCCCGCTAGCGGGAGGGCAGTCCGGGGAGCTGTTTTTT
abundance: once; j_gene: TRBJ2-1; v_gene: TRBV19; d_gene: TRBD2; CDR3aa: CASSIGLAGGNEQFF; CDR3nt: TGTGCCAGTAGTATAGGGCTAGCGGGAGGGAATGAGCAGTTCTTC
abundance: .; j_gene: TRBJ2-3; v_gene: TRBV5-1; d_gene: TRBD1; CDR3aa: CASSLVDRDADTQYF; CDR3nt: TGCGCCAGCAGCTTGGTGGACAGGGATGCAGATACGCAGTATTTT
abundance: .; j_gene: TRBJ1-4; v_gene: TRBV30; d_gene: TRBD1; CDR3aa: CAWSGTGGAGANEKLFF; CDR3nt: TGTGCCTGGAGTGGAACAGGGGGCGCGGGTGCTAATGAAAAACTGTTTTTT
abundance: .; j_gene: TRBJ1-1; v_gene: TRBV2; d_gene: TRBD1; CDR3aa: CASTSLTGRNTEAFF; CDR3nt: TGTGCCAGCACCAGCCTGACAGGGAGAAACACTGAAGCTTTCTTT
abundance: .; j_gene: TRBJ2-7; v_gene: TRBV19; d_gene: .; CDR3aa: CASTAGTSSEQYF; CDR3nt: TGTGCCAGCACCGCCGGGACTTCCTCCGAGCAGTACTTC
abundance: .; j_gene: TRBJ2-3; v_gene: TRBV2; d_gene: TRBD1; CDR3aa: CASSGARQGEGTDTQYF; CDR3nt: TGTGCCAGCAGTGGAGCCCGACAGGGTGAGGGCACAGATACGCAGTATTTT
abundance: .; j_gene: TRBJ1-3; v_gene: TRBV19; d_gene: TRBD1; CDR3aa: CASSLDRDSGNTIYF; CDR3nt: TGTGCCAGTAGTCTGGACAGGGATTCTGGAAACACCATATATTTT
abundance: .; j_gene: TRBJ2-7; v_gene: TRBV6-5; d_gene: TRBD1; CDR3aa: CASSPGQAHAYEQYF; CDR3nt: TGTGCCAGCAGTCCAGGACAGGCCCACGCATACGAGCAGTACTTC
abundance: .; j_gene: TRBJ1-1; v_gene: TRBV14; d_gene: .; CDR3aa: CASSQTALRTEAFF; CDR3nt: TGTGCCAGCAGCCAAACAGCCCTACGTACTGAAGCTTTCTTT
abundance: .; j_gene: TRBJ2-4; v_gene: TRBV7-2; d_gene: .; CDR3aa: CASGPPGAGNIQYF; CDR3nt: TGTGCCAGCGGCCCCCCAGGGGCAGGTAACATTCAGTACTTC
abundance: .; j_gene: TRBJ1-5; v_gene: TRBV7-8; d_gene: .; CDR3aa: CASSLLRPGNQPQHF; CDR3nt: TGTGCCAGCAGCTTATTACGACCGGGGAATCAGCCCCAGCATTTT
abundance: .; j_gene: TRBJ2-1; v_gene: TRBV28; d_gene: TRBD2; CDR3aa: CASSLWSSGRLDNEQFF; CDR3nt: TGTGCCAGCAGTTTGTGGTCTAGCGGGAGACTTGACAATGAGCAGTTCTTC
abundance: .; j_gene: TRBJ2-3; v_gene: TRBV9; d_gene: TRBD2; CDR3aa: CASTRAGYGTDTQYF; CDR3nt: TGTGCCAGCACCCGAGCGGGATACGGCACAGATACGCAGTATTTT
abundance: .; j_gene: TRBJ1-4; v_gene: TRBV5-4; d_gene: .; CDR3aa: CASSSGLSNEKLFF; CDR3nt: TGTGCCAGCAGCTCGGGACTGTCGAATGAAAAACTGTTTTTT
abundance: few; j_gene: TRBJ2-7; v_gene: TRBV20-1; d_gene: TRBD2; CDR3aa: CSASVTSDSYEQYF; CDR3nt: TGCAGTGCTAGTGTGACTAGCGATTCCTACGAGCAGTACTTC
abundance: .; j_gene: TRBJ2-1; v_gene: TRBV5-3; d_gene: .; CDR3aa: CARSFYEQFF; CDR3nt: TGTGCCAGAAGCTTCTATGAGCAGTTCTTC
abundance: .; j_gene: TRBJ2-5; v_gene: TRBV6-5; d_gene: .; CDR3aa: CASSLTGDQETQYF; CDR3nt: TGTGCCAGCAGTTTGACAGGAGATCAAGAGACCCAGTACTTC
abundance: .; j_gene: TRBJ2-6; v_gene: TRBV2; d_gene: .; CDR3aa: CASSGQTGANVLTF; CDR3nt: TGTGCCAGCAGTGGACAAACTGGGGCCAACGTCCTGACTTTC
abundance: .; j_gene: TRBJ1-1; v_gene: TRBV28; d_gene: .; CDR3aa: CASSSPSRGGGNTEAFF; CDR3nt: TGTGCCAGCAGTTCGCCCTCCAGGGGCGGGGGGAACACTGAAGCTTTCTTT
abundance: once; j_gene: TRBJ1-2; v_gene: TRBV5-6; d_gene: TRBD1; CDR3aa: CASSSQTGNYGYTF; CDR3nt: TGTGCCAGCAGCTCGCAGACAGGGAACTATGGCTACACCTTC
abundance: .; j_gene: TRBJ1-2; v_gene: TRBV28; d_gene: TRBD1; CDR3aa: CASSFLTGTGYGYTF; CDR3nt: TGTGCCAGCAGTTTCTTGACAGGGACGGGCTATGGCTACACCTTC